Included here is one TCR beta chain sequence, with context. What it recognizes is unknown. This entry is derived from a study of T cell repertoires and HLA-DP antigens. The wider study: Donor ages ranged from 18-to-29 to 60-to-69; two men, one woman. DNA input averaged approximately 240 ng in sorted CD137+CD4+ and approximately 1,100 ng in pre-culture CD4+.

Trimming stripped 0 bases from V and 6 bases from J, with 4 bases between. The CDR3 consists of 12 residues. The germline V gene encodes CDR1 SGHVS and CDR2 FQNEAQ. Sequenced by immunoSEQ multiplex PCR; TCRdb stores in-frame clones only, minus some. The sample lists over 100,000 clones, 80% to 95% seen once, with approximately 0.29% in the top ten. Untouched CD4+ T cells were bead-isolated at about 98% purity. This receptor was identified in a woman in her late teens or twenties in good health and CMV-seronegative. The J gene is TRBJ2-3, the V gene TRBV7-8, with unresolved D. The sample was CD4+ T cells from PBMCs. DNA for the CDR3: TGTGCCAGCAGCTTAGCGGCCGATACGCAGTATTTT. Amino acids: CASSLAADTQYF. The variable domain in full, completed from reference TRBV7-8 and TRBJ2-3, reads GAGVSQSPRYKVAKRGQDVALRCDPISGHVSLFWYQQALGQGPEFLTYFQNEAQLDKSGLPSDRFFAERPEGSVSTLKIQRTQQEDSAVYLCASSLAADTQYFGPGTRLTVL.